This T cell receptor beta chain came from a study of early T cells in non-severe SARS-CoV-2 infection. Trimming removed 5 bases from V and 5 bases from J, with 13 bases in between. CDR1 and CDR2 (germline): MNHEY, SMNVEV (reference sequence). The CDR3 consists of 13 residues. This clonotype was recorded at least ten times. TCRdb reprocessed the 5' RACE reads via MiXCR and lists one record per CDR3 protein. Of 60,000 to 90,000 distinct CDR3 sequences listed, approximately 16% are singletons. Sequences were obtained from whole blood. The J gene is TRBJ2-7, the V gene TRBV27; D tentatively reads TRBD1 or TRBD2 (5 bases each). This clonotype was sampled from an adult who was a healthcare worker with PCR-confirmed SARS-CoV-2 infection or an uninfected control (not recorded which). The CDR3 loop reads CASSRGRGDEQYF. CDR3 bases: TGTGCCAGCAGTCGGGGTCGGGGCGACGAGCAGTACTTC.